This T cell receptor beta chain was obtained from a study of tumor-infiltrating lymphocytes in primary liver carcinoma. Overall study results and limits: Tumor region pairs overlapped more than did tumor-adjacent and tumor-blood pairs.

Trimming shortened V by 1 base and J by 4 bases, and 17 bases separated the two germline ends. CDR1 is LGHNA, CDR2 YNFKEQ, per germline. The CDR3 is made up of 17 amino acids. Starting material of about 450 ng total RNA yielded TCR beta cDNA via a constant-region primer. Nested multiplex PCR, run for three rounds with slightly modified ARM-PCR, yielded TCR beta libraries. The first two PCR rounds used TRBV1-TRBV30 forward primers with a C-beta reverse primer, around 10 cycles each. TCRdb used MiXCR to reprocess the multiplex PCR reads, holding one entry per CDR3 protein. Of 310,000 or so distinct CDR3 sequences detected, approximately 65% appear once; the ten largest clones hold 5.5% to 8%. Blood RNA originated from unsorted whole blood, with germline DNA additionally extracted. As regards this clonotype: Antigen unknown. Since a much larger clone is just one base distant, this may be a read error.

The sequenced sample was peripheral blood. This sequence originates from a man aged 40-49 years with primary liver carcinoma and hepatitis B virus infection. The chain couples TRBV4-2 to TRBJ1-5; D gene uncertain. CDR3: CASSQVEAVKGNQPQHF. In nucleotides, the CDR3 is TGTGCCAGCAGCCAAGTAGAAGCGGTAAAGGGAAATCAGCCCCAGCATTTT.